The TCR beta chain under discussion was sequenced for a study of T cells in Graves' hyperthyroidism and ophthalmopathy. RNA transcripts provided the source from which TCR beta CDR3 regions were amplified. During a first-round RT-PCR of the TCR CDR3, the HTBI primer set was used. TCRdb fed the multiplex PCR reads into MiXCR, producing one record per CDR3 protein. The repertoire holds approximately 400,000 distinct CDR3 sequences, with 14% to 15% as singletons. Unmatched junction bases numbered 5, after V lost 5 bases and J lost 5 bases. The CDR3 consists of 12 residues. Germline values: CDR1 DFQATT, CDR2 SNEGSKA (reference sequence). This clonotype occurred many times.

The sample taken for sequencing was blood. The receptor comes from a woman aged 25 to 39 with Graves' hyperthyroidism. This chain uses TRBV20-1 with TRBJ2-5; 7 nucleotides agree with TRBD1. CDR3 nucleotides: TGCAGTGCTTTCGACAGGGCTGAGACCCAGTACTTC. Protein: CSAFDRAETQYF.